The source of this T cell receptor beta chain is a study of breast tumors, draining lymph nodes, adjacent tissues. Overall study findings and caveats: Compared with lymph nodes, tumors were less diverse; compared with nontumor tissue, more.

In regard to this clonotype: Its antigen is undetermined.

The lymph nodes were axillary draining lymph nodes from breast cancer patients. Via MiXCR, TCRdb re-called the multiplex PCR reads, giving one row per CDR3 protein. The data show 150,000 to 200,000 distinct CDR3 sequences, around a third seen once. CDR1 is DFQATT and CDR2 is SNEGSKA in the germline V gene (reference sequence). V gave up 5 bases and J gave up 2 bases; unmatched junction bases: 7. This CDR3 contains 14 residues. J is TRBJ1-2 and V is TRBV20-1; 8 positions match TRBD1. Material for sequencing was axillary lymph node tissue. The TCR was taken from a female donor with breast cancer. Some clones in this sample may be carry-over from other donors' samples. Here the CDR3 reads CSARTGGINYGYTF. The CDR3 DNA follows: TGCAGTGCTCGCACAGGGGGTATAAACTATGGCTACACCTTC.